This T cell receptor (beta chain) appears in the sequencing data of a study of blood T cell repertoires in COVID-19. Study at large: The United States, Italy and Spain were the sources of the acute and convalescent COVID-19 samples. The analysed material was cDNA or gDNA that came from T cells, B-cell-depleted T cells, or PBMCs.

TCRdb's table, derived via immunoSEQ multiplex PCR, lists solely in-frame clones and lacks some. This sample has roughly 300,000 clones, with 80% to 90% found just once. Enrolment of Seattle patients took place during active infection, and they were followed longitudinally. Only a few counts were recorded for this clone. Sequencing used peripheral blood. This clonotype was sampled from a woman aged 25 to 39 with COVID-19, enrolled during active disease.

Written as DNA, the CDR3 is TGCGCCAGCAGGCCCTCACTAATCGAAGAGACCCAGTACTTC. Translating it yields CASRPSLIEETQYF. V usage is TRBV5-1 and J usage is TRBJ2-5; D is undetermined. Trimming removed 5 bases at V and 3 bases at J, with 14 bases between. The CDR3 totals 14 residues. Germline values: CDR1 SGHRS, CDR2 YFSETQ. Full variable domain (rest looked up from reference TRBV5-1 and TRBJ2-5): KAGVTQTPRYLIKTRGQQVTLSCSPISGHRSVSWYQQTPGQGLQFLFEYFSETQRNKGNFPGRFSGRQFSNSRSEMNVSTLELGDSALYLCASRPSLIEETQYFGPGTRLLVL.